This entry lists 24 T cell receptor beta chains sequenced from one sample in a study of human T cells and chemical hapten exposure. The time point was: pre-sensitization, week 0. This sample's treatment: therapeutic diphenylcyclopropenone sensitization with weekly scalp DPC. TCRdb used MiXCR to reprocess the RACE reads, holding one entry per CDR3 protein. The repertoire holds 60,000 to 80,000 distinct CDR3 sequences, with 6.5% to 8.5% as singletons. Sequenced material: whole blood, taken in connection with sensitization to the hapten diphenylcyclopropenone (DPC). The receptors here all came from a woman younger than 45 with alopecia areata. Some clones in this sample may be carry-over from other donors' samples.

The V call is TRBV12-3 or TRBV12-4, the J call TRBJ1-4, with D possibly TRBD1 on 6 matching bases. V was clipped by 8 bases and J by 8 bases, with 15 bases between them. The CDR3 sequence is 13 residues long. CDR3 amino acids: CASGGQTLEKLFF. The CDR3 nucleotides read TGTGCCAGCGGCGGACAGACTTTGGAAAAACTGTTTTTT.

This chain uses TRBV27 with TRBJ2-3, with D possibly called TRBD1 or TRBD2 (5 bases each). The V end was cut by 5 bases, the J end by 2 bases, with 20 bases between. In germline, CDR1 is MNHEY, CDR2 SMNVEV (reference sequence). The length of the CDR3 is 17 residues. CDR3 sequence reads: CASSPWGFGGTTDTQYF. The DNA for the CDR3 is TGTGCCAGCAGTCCATGGGGGTTTGGCGGAACCACAGATACGCAGTATTTT.

At least ten counts were recorded for this clonotype. The gene calls are TRBV29-1 and TRBJ1-2, with D tentatively TRBD1 (5 bases). V was shortened by 4 bases and J by 12 bases, with 12 bases between the two germline ends. The germline gives CDR1 SQVTM, CDR2 ANQGSEA. The CDR3 has 10 amino acids. Here the CDR3 reads CSVVRQSHTF. The CDR3 DNA sequence: TGCAGCGTTGTTCGACAGTCCCACACCTTC.

In its sample, this clonotype was seen many times. The genes are TRBV7-3 and TRBJ2-1; D not certain. This CDR3 is built from 15 residues. The ends were cut back, 5 bases at V and 0 bases at J, with 11 bases in the middle. CDR1 SGHTA and CDR2 FQGTGA come from the germline V gene. In nucleotides, the CDR3 is TGTGCCAGCAGCCCGAGCCGTCGCTCCTACAATGAGCAGTTCTTC. This gives the protein CASSPSRRSYNEQFF.

In this sample, this clonotype turned up many times. The rearrangement joins TRBV29-1 to TRBJ2-2, with 8 bases that match TRBD1. V gave up 4 bases and J gave up 5 bases; unmatched junction bases: 3. CDR1 and CDR2 from the germline V gene are SQVTM and ANQGSEA. The CDR3 has 13 amino acids. This chain's CDR3 is CSVGRGQTGELFF. CDR3 DNA: TGCAGCGTTGGCAGGGGGCAAACCGGGGAGCTGTTTTTT.

This clonotype was recorded at least ten times. The gene calls are TRBV5-1 and TRBJ2-3; D ambiguous. CDR1 and CDR2 from the germline V gene are SGHRS and YFSETQ. Between the trimmed V and J ends, which lost 2 bases and 0 bases, there was a span of 13 bases. There are 16 residues in the CDR3. The CDR3 is CASSFTSTSSTDTQYF. Here the CDR3 DNA reads TGCGCCAGCAGCTTTACCAGCACCTCTAGCACAGATACGCAGTATTTT.

This clonotype occurred many times. The J gene is TRBJ2-7, the V gene TRBV2, with TRBD2 as a possible D gene (5 bases). Germline-derived CDR1 and CDR2 are SNHLY and FYNNEI. Trimming removed 4 bases from V and 5 bases from J, with 6 bases in between. The CDR3 covers 11 residues. This chain's CDR3 is CASSAGNEQYF. In nucleotides, the CDR3 is TGTGCCAGCAGTGCGGGGAACGAGCAGTACTTC.

This clonotype has ten or more counts. The chain employs TRBV10-3 and TRBJ2-4; no reliable D call. V was cut by 0 bases and J by 6 bases, with 12 bases left in between. The CDR3 is made up of 15 amino acids. Germline loops: CDR1 ENHRY, CDR2 SYGVKD. This CDR3 reads CAISESADVGNIQYF. The CDR3 bases are TGTGCCATCAGTGAGTCGGCAGACGTTGGAAACATTCAGTACTTC.

This clonotype was seen only a few times. The V call is TRBV20-1, the J call TRBJ2-2; no clear D. CDR1 is DFQATT and CDR2 is SNEGSKA in the germline V gene (reference sequence). Deletions cut 6 bases from V and 2 bases from J, with 10 bases between. The length of the CDR3 is 13 residues. The CDR3 nucleotides are TGCAGTGCCCGGCCAGATAACACCGGGGAGCTGTTTTTT. Amino acids: CSARPDNTGELFF.

This clonotype came up many times. The rearrangement joins TRBV12-3 or TRBV12-4 to TRBJ1-3; D perhaps matches TRBD1 (6 bases). The CDR3 runs 16 residues. Trimming took 7 bases from V and 0 from J, leaving 16 bases between them. The CDR3 bases are TGTGCCAGCAATTTGGGCCAACAGGGCTCTGGAAACACCATATATTTT. This gives the protein CASNLGQQGSGNTIYF.

The rearrangement links TRBV11-2 to TRBJ2-6, with TRBD2 matching 13 bases. The CDR3 is made up of 17 amino acids. The germline gives CDR1 SGHAT, CDR2 FQNNGV. The V gene end was trimmed by 3 bases and the J gene end by 2 bases; junction bases not matched to a gene: 1. CDR3 loop: CASSFTSGGAGANVLTF. DNA for the CDR3: TGTGCCAGCAGCTTCACTAGCGGGGGGGCTGGGGCCAACGTCCTGACTTTC. Filled out from reference TRBV11-2 and TRBJ2-6, the complete variable domain reads EAGVAQSPRYKIIEKRQSVAFWCNPISGHATLYWYQQILGQGPKLLIQFQNNGVVDDSQLPKDRFSAERLKGVDSTLKIQPAKLEDSAVYLCASSFTSGGAGANVLTFGAGSRLTVL.

As regards this clonotype: This sequence may be a read error, since a much larger clone differs from it by one base. The chain recombines TRBV30 with TRBJ2-7; D may be TRBD1 (6 bases). V was shortened by 2 bases and J by 3 bases, with 20 bases between the two germline ends. In germline, CDR1 is GTSNPN, CDR2 SVGIG (reference sequence). This CDR3 comprises 16 residues. CDR3 in DNA: TGTGCCTGGAGTCATAATCGGTCACAGGGTTGCTACGAGCAGTACTTC. Its translation is CAWSHNRSQGCYEQYF.

This clonotype came up many times. The rearrangement uses TRBV7-2 and TRBJ2-7; 7 nucleotides align to TRBD2. With V trimmed by 2 bases and J by 2 bases, 3 bases remained unmatched. The CDR3 length is 14 residues. Germline V lookup: CDR1 SGHTA, CDR2 FQGNSA. The CDR3 reads CASSLSGGAYEQYF. The CDR3 DNA is TGTGCCAGCAGCTTATCTGGGGGGGCCTACGAGCAGTACTTC.

A few counts support this clonotype. The chain is built from TRBV9 and TRBJ1-2; no firm D call. Germline loops: CDR1 SGDLS, CDR2 YYNGEE. The CDR3 runs 10 residues. The V end lost 7 bases, the J end lost 5 bases, and 6 bases lay between the germline ends. The CDR3 protein is CASGEYGYTF. CDR3 DNA: TGTGCCAGCGGCGAGTATGGCTACACCTTC. Full variable domain (remainder filled in from reference TRBV9 and TRBJ1-2): DSGVTQTPKHLITATGQRVTLRCSPRSGDLSVYWYQQSLDQGLQFLIQYYNGEERAKGNILERFSAQQFPDLHSELNLSSLELGDSALYFCASGEYGYTFGSGTRLTVV.

Ten or more counts support this clonotype. V gene TRBV12-5 combines with J gene TRBJ2-6; D is unclear. This CDR3 spans 16 amino acids. The germline V gene has CDR1 LGHNT and CDR2 FRNRAP. V was shortened by 5 bases and J by 0 bases, with 11 bases between the two germline ends. For the CDR3, the DNA is TGTGCTAGTGGTGTAATTATAGCCTCTGGGGCCAACGTCCTGACTTTC. Residues: CASGVIIASGANVLTF.

This rearrangement joins TRBV7-2 to TRBJ1-1, with D possibly being TRBD1 (5 bases). The germline gives CDR1 SGHTA, CDR2 FQGNSA. Trimming removed 5 bases at V and 1 base at J, with 11 bases between. The CDR3 runs 14 residues. As DNA, the CDR3 is TGTGCCAGCAGCGCGGGACCGCCGAACACTGAAGCTTTCTTT. This translates into CASSAGPPNTEAFF.

This clonotype has a count of ten or more. The CDR3 region has the DNA TGTGCCAGCAGCCAATTAGGGGACACTGAAGCTTTCTTT. It yields the protein CASSQLGDTEAFF. The V and J genes are TRBV4-2 and TRBJ1-1; perhaps TRBD1 as D (5 bases). Germline V gene data show CDR1 as LGHNA and CDR2 as YNFKEQ. This CDR3 is 13 amino acids long. V lost 2 bases, J lost 3 bases, and 7 bases lay in between.

For this clonotype: This may come from a read error, since a much larger clone is one base off. The rearrangement uses TRBV28 and TRBJ2-7; TRBD1 agrees at 8 bases. The V segment lost 5 bases and the J segment 5 bases; nucleotides outside the gene matches: 5. Germline V gene data show CDR1 as MDHEN and CDR2 as SYDVKM. CDR3 length equals 13 residues. CDR3 nucleotide sequence: TGTGCCAGCAGTCACGGGACAGGTAACGAGCAGTACTTC. Protein sequence: CASSHGTGNEQYF.

This clonotype was recorded many times. J is TRBJ2-3 and V is TRBV5-1; D is uncertain. Between the trimmed V and J ends, which lost 0 bases and 0 bases, there was a span of 8 bases. The CDR3 is 15 residues long. Germline V CDR1 and CDR2: SGHRS, YFSETQ. The CDR3 DNA follows: TGCGCCAGCAGCTTGGGCATACCTAGCACAGATACGCAGTATTTT. As protein: CASSLGIPSTDTQYF.

This clonotype has more than one count but fewer than ten. The chain has TRBV18 and TRBJ1-4; a possible D gene is TRBD1 (5 bases). This CDR3 is 15 amino acids long. Germline-derived CDR1 and CDR2 are KGHSH and LQKENI. The V gene lost 1 base and the J gene lost 2 bases, with 8 bases spanning the gap. The CDR3 bases are TGTGCCAGCTCACCACGGGGGAATACTAATGAAAAACTGTTTTTT. Protein: CASSPRGNTNEKLFF.

This clonotype was seen at least ten times. The chain links TRBV7-9 to TRBJ1-4; D uncertain. The CDR3 contains 18 residues. Between the trimmed V and J ends, which lost 1 base and 8 bases, there was a span of 23 bases. Germline V lookup: CDR1 SEHNR, CDR2 FQNEAQ (reference sequence). The DNA for the CDR3 is TGTGCCAGCAGCTTAGTCGATTCGGGGTGGGTGCGTAACGAAAAACTGTTTTTT. Residues: CASSLVDSGWVRNEKLFF. Complete variable domain (other parts from reference TRBV7-9 and TRBJ1-4): DTGVSQNPRHKITKRGQNVTFRCDPISEHNRLYWYRQTLGQGPEFLTYFQNEAQLEKSRLLSDRFSAERPKGSFSTLEIQRTEQGDSAMYLCASSLVDSGWVRNEKLFFGSGTQLSVL.

V is TRBV12-3 or TRBV12-4 and J is TRBJ1-1, with D hard to call. V lost 4 bases and J lost 0, with 12 bases in between. CDR3 size: 15 residues. The CDR3, as DNA: TGTGCCAGCAGTTCCCAAGGCGGCATGAACACTGAAGCTTTCTTT. This sequence encodes CASSSQGGMNTEAFF.

This clonotype was counted only a few times. The V call is TRBV12-3 or TRBV12-4, the J call TRBJ2-1, with D tentatively TRBD1 (6 bases). The ends were cut back, 6 bases at V and 2 bases at J, with 20 bases in the middle. The CDR3 has 17 amino acids. CDR3 region: CASSPTSGTPTYNEQFF. The CDR3 DNA follows: TGTGCCAGCAGCCCCACCTCCGGGACACCCACCTACAATGAGCAGTTCTTC.

This clonotype was observed at least ten times. The chain recombines TRBV3-1 with TRBJ2-3; 8 nucleotides align to TRBD1. The trim removed 0 bases at V and 7 bases at J, leaving 9 bases unmatched. Germline CDR1 is LGHDT and CDR2 is YNNKEL (reference sequence). The CDR3 extends over 16 amino acids. The CDR3 region is CASSQDGWQGANTQYF. As DNA, the CDR3 is TGTGCCAGCAGCCAAGACGGTTGGCAGGGGGCGAATACGCAGTATTTT.